This T cell receptor (beta chain) is from a study of blood T cell repertoires in COVID-19. Across the whole study: Collection of acute and convalescent COVID-19 samples took place in the United States, Italy and Spain. PBMCs, B-cell-depleted T cells, or T cells were the source of the cDNA or gDNA that made up the material.

As handled by the study authors: Estimation of nucleated cell counts was performed using reference gene primer amplification. Generated by immunoSEQ multiplex PCR, the TCRdb table keeps only in-frame clones and is missing some. Clone size and V and J calls were adopted from that table, with D and trimming inferred from the DNA. The profile covers 200,000 to 250,000 clones, with roughly 90% appearing a single time and approximately 2.6% taken by the ten largest. CDR3 length: 17 residues. The junction had 9 bases not matched to a gene; V was cut back by 0 bases and J by 4 bases. The germline V gene has CDR1 SGHTA and CDR2 FQGNSA.

This clonotype was obtained from a woman aged 55-75 years with acute or convalescent COVID-19. The sample taken for sequencing was peripheral blood. J is TRBJ1-5 and V is TRBV7-2, with 7 bases fitting TRBD1. This CDR3 reads CASSLAPGAGGNQPQHF. In DNA, the CDR3 is TGTGCCAGCAGCTTAGCCCCGGGCGCAGGGGGGAATCAGCCCCAGCATTTT.